The 20 T cell receptor beta chains below come from one sample, sequenced in a study of shared clonotypes between healthy human individuals. Using immunoSEQ multiplex PCR, the repertoire was profiled, and TCRdb retains in-frame clones only, with some absent. The table lists about 330,000 clones, around two thirds of them singletons. The source material was memory CD4+ T cells sorted from blood. Regarding subset: CD45RA-negative fraction. The receptors were sampled from a man aged 25-45 years in good health.

With respect to this clone: Germline and junction disagree at one end, which may indicate a read error. The rearrangement links TRBV5-6 to TRBJ2-4; 8 bases line up with TRBD2. The CDR3 sequence is 13 residues long. Germline V gene data show CDR1 as SGHDT and CDR2 as YYEEEE. This CDR3 is CASSTPGGVRADF. CDR3 bases: TGTGCCAGCAGCACCCCGGGGGGGGTTCGGGCGGACTTC.

V is TRBV28 and J is TRBJ1-2, with D possibly matching TRBD1 (5 bases). The CDR3 contains 14 residues. Germline V CDR1 and CDR2: MDHEN, SYDVKM. The V end was cut by 2 bases, the J end by 4 bases, with 11 bases between. The CDR3 region is CASSLPGSGYGYTF. CDR3 bases: TGTGCCAGCAGTTTACCAGGGAGCGGCTATGGCTACACCTTC.

The chain combines TRBV30 with TRBJ2-5; D call uncertain. Between the trimmed V and J ends, which lost 2 bases and 3 bases, there was a span of 4 bases. Germline values: CDR1 GTSNPN, CDR2 SVGIG (reference sequence). The CDR3 is 11 amino acids. CDR3 coding DNA: TGTGCCTGGAGTTTGAAAGAGACCCAGTACTTC. Residues: CAWSLKETQYF.

The chain couples TRBV5-4 to TRBJ1-5, with 11 positions matching TRBD1. Germline values: CDR1 SGHNT, CDR2 YYREEE (reference sequence). The CDR3 consists of 15 residues. V shed 4 bases and J 4 bases; nucleotides not matched to a gene: 4. The CDR3 loop is CASSPGTGGNQPQHF. CDR3 DNA sequence: TGTGCCAGCAGCCCCGGGACAGGGGGGAATCAGCCCCAGCATTTT.

This chain joins TRBV27 and TRBJ2-5, with D possibly being TRBD1 (6 bases). V lost 6 bases to trimming and J lost 3 bases, with 11 bases between them. Looked up from germline, CDR1 is MNHEY and CDR2 is SMNVEV (reference sequence). This CDR3 contains 13 residues. The CDR3, as DNA: TGTGCCAGCAGCACAGGGTGGGAAGAGACCCAGTACTTC. It is translated as CASSTGWEETQYF.

The chain combines TRBV5-1 with TRBJ1-1; D gene ambiguous. There are 14 residues in the CDR3. The germline V and J ends were trimmed by 0 bases and 4 bases, with 10 bases remaining between them. The V gene's germline CDR1 is SGHRS and CDR2 YFSETQ. CDR3 nucleotides: TGCGCCAGCAGCTTGGTCGCGACGAGCACTGAAGCTTTCTTT. Translation: CASSLVATSTEAFF.

This clone was picked up a small number of times. The chain carries TRBV7-6 and TRBJ2-7, with TRBD2 identical over 8 bases. The CDR3 has 14 residues. The germline CDR1 and CDR2 sequences are SGHVS and FNYEAQ. V lost 0 bases to trimming and J lost 4 bases; unmatched junction nucleotides: 2. The CDR3, as DNA: TGTGCCAGCAGCTTAGCTAGCGGGGCATACGAGCAGTACTTC. As protein: CASSLASGAYEQYF.

The gene calls are TRBV5-1 and TRBJ2-2, with D maybe TRBD2 (5 bases). V was pared by 2 bases and J by 5 bases, with 7 bases between. The CDR3 runs to 13 residues. CDR1 SGHRS and CDR2 YFSETQ come from the germline V gene. The CDR3 region is CASSLRETGELFF. The CDR3 nucleotides read TGCGCCAGCAGCTTAAGGGAGACCGGGGAGCTGTTTTTT.

This clone was counted a single time. This chain uses TRBV7-9 with TRBJ2-2; 9 bases are a match to TRBD1. Germline CDR1 and CDR2: SEHNR and FQNEAQ (reference sequence). The CDR3 is 14 residues long. The J segment lost 7 bases and the V segment lost 5 bases, leaving 5 bases of the junction unmatched. This CDR3 is CASSRDRVVGELFF. The CDR3 DNA sequence: TGTGCCAGCAGCAGGGACAGGGTAGTCGGGGAGCTGTTTTTT. Variable domain in full (rest from reference TRBV7-9 and TRBJ2-2): DTGVSQNPRHKITKRGQNVTFRCDPISEHNRLYWYRQTLGQGPEFLTYFQNEAQLEKSRLLSDRFSAERPKGSFSTLEIQRTEQGDSAMYLCASSRDRVVGELFFGEGSRLTVL.

This clone has only a few counts. This chain connects TRBV7-6 to TRBJ2-3, with 7 bases aligning to TRBD2. V lost 5 bases, J lost 2 bases, and 4 bases stayed unmatched. Germline V gene data show CDR1 as SGHVS and CDR2 as FNYEAQ. CDR3 size: 14 residues. The CDR3, as DNA: TGTGCCAGCAGCCTGGGACTACCCACAGATACGCAGTATTTT. It yields the protein CASSLGLPTDTQYF.

This clone was observed a handful of times. CDR3 bases: TGTGCCACAACCGGGACAGCCTACAATGAGCAGTTCTTC. It codes for CATTGTAYNEQFF. The chain links TRBV5-6 to TRBJ2-1; TRBD1 matches 7 bases. This CDR3 region has 13 residues. CDR1 and CDR2 from the germline V gene are SGHDT and YYEEEE. V trimming: 9 bases; J trimming: 2 bases; junction bases outside the gene matches: 5.

This chain links TRBV5-1 with TRBJ1-2, with a weak D call TRBD1 (5 bases). Germline CDR1 is SGHRS and CDR2 is YFSETQ. This CDR3 has 15 residues. The V gene lost 3 bases and the J gene lost 0 bases, with 12 bases spanning the gap. In nucleotides, the CDR3 is TGCGCCAGCAGCTACGGGGGTAAGGCTAACTATGGCTACACCTTC. Amino acids: CASSYGGKANYGYTF.

The V and J genes are TRBV10-3 and TRBJ2-2; 7 nucleotides agree with TRBD2. The CDR3 is made up of 15 amino acids. The trim removed 7 bases at V and 4 bases at J, leaving 9 bases unmatched. Germline CDR1 is ENHRY and CDR2 is SYGVKD. The CDR3 DNA is TGTGCCATCAAAACCGGGACTACTCGCACCGGGGAGCTGTTTTTT. Translation gives CAIKTGTTRTGELFF.

The V call is TRBV18, the J call TRBJ1-5; D remains ambiguous. V was pared by 5 bases and J by 5 bases, with 10 bases between. The V gene's germline CDR1 is KGHSH and CDR2 LQKENI. There are 13 residues in the CDR3. The CDR3: CASSSEYDQPQHF. As DNA, the CDR3 is TGTGCCAGCTCAAGCGAGTACGATCAGCCCCAGCATTTT.

The chain is built from TRBV11-2 and TRBJ2-7; D gene unclear. Germline CDR1 reads SGHAT; CDR2 reads FQNNGV. Trimming took 0 bases from V and 2 from J, leaving 5 bases between them. The CDR3 has 13 amino acids. The CDR3 DNA reads as TGTGCCAGCAGCTTAGATCGACCCTACGAGCAGTACTTC. It yields the protein CASSLDRPYEQYF.

The chain has TRBV4-1 and TRBJ2-7, with 7 nucleotides matching TRBD2. The trim removed 0 bases at V and 0 bases at J, leaving 5 bases unmatched. The V gene's germline CDR1 is MGHRA and CDR2 YSYEKL. This CDR3 comprises 16 residues. Here the CDR3 reads CASSQDRGGSSYEQYF. In DNA form, the CDR3 reads TGCGCCAGCAGCCAAGACCGGGGCGGGAGCTCCTACGAGCAGTACTTC.

The chain combines TRBV6-5 with TRBJ1-2; D is undetermined. The V end was cut by 2 bases, the J end by 8 bases, with 12 bases between. The CDR3 spans 13 residues. Looked up from germline, CDR1 is MNHEY and CDR2 is SVGAGI. The DNA for the CDR3 is TGTGCCAGCAGTTACGAGGGTTTTCGAGGCTACACCTTC. Translation gives CASSYEGFRGYTF.

The chain recombines TRBV10-3 with TRBJ2-3; D may be TRBD2 (6 bases). V lost 7 bases to trimming and J lost 4 bases, with 9 bases between them. Germline V CDR1 and CDR2: ENHRY, SYGVKD. The CDR3 is 12 residues long. The CDR3 spells CAITGSADTQYF. CDR3 DNA: TGTGCCATCACCGGGAGTGCAGATACGCAGTATTTT.

This chain joins TRBV2 and TRBJ2-7, with D perhaps TRBD1 (5 bases). The CDR3 sequence is 14 residues long. The V end was cut by 4 bases, the J end by 0 bases, with 10 bases between. Germline CDR1 reads SNHLY; CDR2 reads FYNNEI. The CDR3 here is CASSVGRVSYEQYF. In nucleotides, the CDR3 is TGTGCCAGCAGTGTCGGCAGGGTCTCCTACGAGCAGTACTTC.

The V gene is TRBV11-2, the J gene TRBJ1-5; D call uncertain. This CDR3 region has 13 residues. V gave up 0 bases and J gave up 9 bases, with 9 bases separating them. The germline CDR1 and CDR2 sequences are SGHAT and FQNNGV. The CDR3 region has the DNA TGTGCCAGCAGCTTAGATAAGTATCTGCCCCAGCATTTT. Translating it yields CASSLDKYLPQHF.